The source of this T cell receptor (beta chain) is a study of cytomegalovirus exposure and HLA in healthy donors. On the study more broadly: Among roughly 190 million T cells, an earlier analysis found about 100 million unique TCR beta sequences. Findings and limits, study-wide: Being productive about 87% or about 30% of the time was typical of most TCR beta V segments in an earlier analysis.

Remarks on this clone: Its specificity is not known.

The CDR3 is made up of 16 amino acids. Germline CDR1 and CDR2: LGHNT and FRNRAP. V was cut by 0 bases and J by 0 bases, with 9 bases left in between. In the PCR, 60 Vbeta and 13 Jbeta primers were used. Method: immunoSEQ multiplex PCR; TCRdb's copy keeps in-frame clones and lacks some. The sample includes under 170,000 clones, 70% to 80% of them seen just once. Sequencing was carried out using PBMCs. This receptor was taken from a man aged 45-60 years in good health and CMV-seropositive. V is TRBV12-5 and J is TRBJ2-1; TRBD2 is a possible D gene (5 bases). Written as DNA, the CDR3 is TGTGCTAGTGGTTTGGTACAGCGGATCTCCTACAATGAGCAGTTCTTC. It is translated as CASGLVQRISYNEQFF.